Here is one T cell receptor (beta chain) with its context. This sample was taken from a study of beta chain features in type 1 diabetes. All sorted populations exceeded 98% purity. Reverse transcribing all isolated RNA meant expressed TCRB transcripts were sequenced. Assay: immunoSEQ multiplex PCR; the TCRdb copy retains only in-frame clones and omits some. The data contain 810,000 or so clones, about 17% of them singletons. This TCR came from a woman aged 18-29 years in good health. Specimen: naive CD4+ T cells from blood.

In DNA, the CDR3 is TGTGCCAGCAGTTACTCGTTGACAGGGTGGTACGAGCAGTACTTC. Amino acids: CASSYSLTGWYEQYF. The chain employs TRBV6-5 and TRBJ2-7; 7 nucleotides agree with TRBD1. The trim removed 0 bases at V and 4 bases at J, leaving 6 bases unmatched. The V gene's germline CDR1 is MNHEY and CDR2 SVGAGI. This CDR3 contains 15 residues.